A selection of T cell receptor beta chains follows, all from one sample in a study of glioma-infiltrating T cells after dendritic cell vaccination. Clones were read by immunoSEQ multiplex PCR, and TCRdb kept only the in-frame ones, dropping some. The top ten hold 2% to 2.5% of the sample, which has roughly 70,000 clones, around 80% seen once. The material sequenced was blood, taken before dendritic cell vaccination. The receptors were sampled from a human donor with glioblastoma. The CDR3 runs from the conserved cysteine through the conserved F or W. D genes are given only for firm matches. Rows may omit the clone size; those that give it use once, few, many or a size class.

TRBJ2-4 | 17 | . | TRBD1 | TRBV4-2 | CASSQALGPQGENIQYF | TGTGCCAGCAGCCAAGCTCTGGGGCCCCAGGGGGAAAACATTCAGTACTTC
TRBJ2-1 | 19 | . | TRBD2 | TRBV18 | CASSRRLRREGSSYNEQFF | TGTGCCAGCTCACGTAGACTACGGCGGGAGGGTAGCTCCTACAATGAGCAGTTCTTC
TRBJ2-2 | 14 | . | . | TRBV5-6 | CASSLVSGTGELFF | TGTGCCAGCAGCTTGGTTTCGGGGACCGGGGAGCTGTTTTTT
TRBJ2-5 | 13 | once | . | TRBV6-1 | CASSDWGPETQYF | TGTGCCAGCAGTGACTGGGGGCCGGAGACCCAGTACTTC
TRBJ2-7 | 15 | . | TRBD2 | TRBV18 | CASSLNKRGGYEQYF | TGTGCCAGCTCACTGAATAAGCGGGGGGGCTACGAGCAGTACTTC
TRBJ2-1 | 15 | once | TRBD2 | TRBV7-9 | CASSRGLAGGNEQFF | TGTGCCAGCAGCCGTGGTTTAGCGGGGGGGAATGAGCAGTTCTTC
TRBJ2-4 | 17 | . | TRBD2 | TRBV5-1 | CASSWGLAGGPKNIQYF | TGCGCCAGCAGCTGGGGACTAGCGGGGGGCCCAAAAAACATTCAGTACTTC
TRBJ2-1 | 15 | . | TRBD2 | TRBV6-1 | CASSDQGLQRDEQFF | TGTGCCAGCAGTGACCAGGGACTACAGCGTGATGAGCAGTTCTTC
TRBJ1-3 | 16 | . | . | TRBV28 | CASSPNGRDTGNTIYF | TGTGCCAGCAGCCCGAACGGGAGGGACACCGGAAACACCATATATTTT
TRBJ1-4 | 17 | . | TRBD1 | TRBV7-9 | CASSLKVSDRAREKLFF | TGTGCCAGCAGCTTAAAAGTAAGCGACAGGGCAAGAGAAAAACTGTTTTTT
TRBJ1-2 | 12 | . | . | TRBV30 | CAWSPRGYGYTF | TGTGCCTGGAGTCCCAGGGGTTATGGCTACACCTTC
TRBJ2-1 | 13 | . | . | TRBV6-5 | CASSKTGYNEQFF | TGTGCCAGCAGTAAGACAGGTTACAATGAGCAGTTCTTC
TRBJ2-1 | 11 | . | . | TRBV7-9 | CASSPAVEQFF | TGTGCCAGCAGCCCGGCGGTTGAGCAGTTCTTC
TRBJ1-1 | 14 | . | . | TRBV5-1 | CASSRDGSGTEAFF | TGCGCCAGCAGCCGTGACGGTTCGGGCACTGAAGCTTTCTTT
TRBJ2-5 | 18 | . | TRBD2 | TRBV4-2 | CASSQDIPSGSRGETQYF | TGTGCCAGCAGCCAAGATATCCCTAGCGGGAGCAGAGGGGAGACCCAGTACTTC
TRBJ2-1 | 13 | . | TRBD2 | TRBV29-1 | CSAGLAVYNEQFF | TGCAGCGCGGGACTAGCAGTTTACAATGAGCAGTTCTTC
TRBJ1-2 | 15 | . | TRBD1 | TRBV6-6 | CASSYPGQSRLGYTF | TGTGCCAGCAGTTACCCGGGACAGAGCAGATTAGGCTACACCTTC
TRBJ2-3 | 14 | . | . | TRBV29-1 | CSVDTRAGTDTQYF | TGCAGCGTTGATACTCGGGCAGGGACAGATACGCAGTATTTT
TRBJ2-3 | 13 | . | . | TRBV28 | CASSLLFTDTQYF | TGTGCCAGCAGTTTACTTTTCACAGATACGCAGTATTTT
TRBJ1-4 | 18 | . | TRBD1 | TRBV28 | CASSLRGQGIMTNEKLFF | TGTGCCAGCAGTTTGAGGGGACAGGGGATCATGACTAATGAAAAACTGTTTTTT
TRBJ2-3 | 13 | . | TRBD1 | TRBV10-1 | CASRRQGADTQYF | TGCGCCAGCAGAAGACAGGGGGCGGATACGCAGTATTTT
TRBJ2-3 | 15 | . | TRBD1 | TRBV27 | CASRGDRGSTDTQYF | TGTGCCAGCAGAGGAGACAGGGGAAGCACAGATACGCAGTATTTT
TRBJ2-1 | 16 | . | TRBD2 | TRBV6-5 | CASSYAGTSGSYEQFF | TGTGCCAGCAGTTACGCCGGGACTAGCGGGAGCTATGAGCAGTTCTTC
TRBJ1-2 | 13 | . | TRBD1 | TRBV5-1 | CASSFGQGGGYTF | TGCGCCAGCAGCTTCGGACAGGGGGGTGGCTACACCTTC
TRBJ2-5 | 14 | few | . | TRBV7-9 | CASSLRLDQETQYF | TGTGCCAGCAGCCTCCGACTAGATCAAGAGACCCAGTACTTC